These 14 T cell receptor beta chains share one sample of origin, sequenced in a study of T cell changes during pregnancy in multiple sclerosis. The table came from immunoSEQ multiplex PCR; TCRdb's copy has only in-frame clones and leaves some out. Among just over 15,000 clones listed, 83% were seen once. Sequences were derived from CD8+ T cells from peripheral blood mononuclear cells, sampled after pregnancy. Every receptor here comes from a female donor in good health, enrolled as a control in a pregnancy study.

The chain employs TRBV13 and TRBJ2-2; weak D call: TRBD1 (6 bases). Between the trimmed V and J ends, which lost 0 bases and 4 bases, there was a span of 9 bases. Germline V gene sequence: CDR1 PRHDT, CDR2 FYEKMQ (reference sequence). The CDR3 consists of 15 residues. The CDR3, as DNA: TGTGCCAGCAGCTTAGGAGTCAGGGGCACCGGGGAGCTGTTTTTT. This encodes CASSLGVRGTGELFF. The entire variable domain, with the rest obtained from reference TRBV13 and TRBJ2-2, is as follows: AAGVIQSPRHLIKEKRETATLKCYPIPRHDTVYWYQQGPGQDPQFLISFYEKMQSDKGSIPDRFSAQQFSDYHSELNMSSLELGDSALYFCASSLGVRGTGELFFGEGSRLTVL.

This sequence joins TRBV5-8 and TRBJ2-5; 10 bases map to TRBD2. V shed 9 bases and J 1 base; nucleotides not matched to a gene: 9. From germline, CDR1 is SGHTS and CDR2 YDEGEE. The CDR3 runs to 15 residues. The CDR3 loop is CAIVGLAETQETQYF. CDR3 bases: TGTGCCATTGTTGGACTAGCGGAGACCCAAGAGACCCAGTACTTC.

This chain links TRBV6-1 with TRBJ2-7; D gene unclear. This CDR3 is built from 15 residues. V lost 1 base to trimming and J lost 1 base, with 11 bases between them. Germline lookup yields CDR1 MNHNS and CDR2 SASEGT. CDR3 sequence (DNA): TGTGCCAGCAGTGAAGATCCTGTCGGGTCCTACGAGCAGTACTTC. It translates to CASSEDPVGSYEQYF.

This rearrangement joins TRBV6-5 to TRBJ1-2; TRBD1 is a possible D gene (5 bases). The CDR3 covers 12 residues. The V gene's germline CDR1 is MNHEY and CDR2 SVGAGI. Trimming pared 4 bases from V and 8 bases from J, leaving 11 bases between. In DNA form, the CDR3 reads TGTGCCAGCAGTTCCTCCGGGGGGGGCTACACCTTC. Protein sequence: CASSSSGGGYTF.

V usage is TRBV9 and J usage is TRBJ2-5, with 9 nucleotides matching TRBD2. CDR3 size: 16 residues. CDR1 is SGDLS and CDR2 is YYNGEE in the germline V gene. After removal of 2 bases from V and 5 bases from J, the junction contained 10 bases not matched to a gene. CDR3 residues: CASSVGSSSGRETQYF. The CDR3 DNA reads as TGTGCCAGCAGCGTGGGATCATCCAGCGGGAGGGAGACCCAGTACTTC.

In regard to this clone: One end of the junction fails to match germline, which may point to a read error. This chain links TRBV4-1 with TRBJ2-5; 7 bases line up with TRBD2. Germline CDR1 MGHRA, CDR2 YSYEKL. The CDR3 consists of 13 residues. The CDR3, as DNA: TGTGCCAGCAGCCCAGGACTAGAGCAGACCCAGTACTTC. The encoded protein is CASSPGLEQTQYF.

This chain connects TRBV5-1 to TRBJ1-1, with TRBD1 matching 12 bases. V was pared by 0 bases and J by 4 bases, with 10 bases of the junction left unmatched. From germline, CDR1 is SGHRS and CDR2 YFSETQ. The CDR3 runs to 18 residues. The CDR3 coding sequence is TGCGCCAGCAGCTTGGGGGACAGGGGGCAGGCTAGGGGCACTGAAGCTTTCTTT. Protein: CASSLGDRGQARGTEAFF.

The V and J genes are TRBV6-1 and TRBJ1-2; 10 bases are a match to TRBD1. The V segment lost 1 base and the J segment 4 bases; nucleotides outside the gene matches: 0. Germline V lookup: CDR1 MNHNS, CDR2 SASEGT. The CDR3 spans 14 residues. The CDR3 DNA reads as TGTGCCAGCAGTGAAGGGACAGGGGGCTATGGCTACACCTTC. As protein: CASSEGTGGYGYTF.

This chain uses TRBV6-1 with TRBJ1-5; D may be TRBD1 (6 bases). Germline V gives CDR1 MNHNS, CDR2 SASEGT. Trimming removed 6 bases at V and 7 bases at J, with 16 bases between. CDR3 length equals 14 residues. CDR3 sequence (DNA): TGTGCCAGCAGATTTTGGGGGGGCCACCAGCCCCAGCATTTT. This translates into CASRFWGGHQPQHF.

This chain uses TRBV6-1 with TRBJ2-1; TRBD2 matches 13 bases. Germline V lookup: CDR1 MNHNS, CDR2 SASEGT. This CDR3 region has 15 residues. Losses at the gene ends were 4 bases for V and 7 bases for J; bases not matched to a gene: 4. Here the CDR3 DNA reads TGTGCCAGCAGTGGAACTAGCGGGGGGGTTAATGAGCAGTTCTTC. Protein: CASSGTSGGVNEQFF.

The V call is TRBV5-4, the J call TRBJ1-1; no clear D gene. Germline V gene sequence: CDR1 SGHNT, CDR2 YYREEE (reference sequence). This CDR3 has 13 residues. V was clipped by 5 bases and J by 4 bases, with 12 bases between them. The CDR3 is CASSSTGGTEAFF. The CDR3 coding sequence is TGTGCCAGCAGTTCCACCGGTGGCACTGAAGCTTTCTTT.

This clone has more than one count but fewer than ten. The rearrangement joins TRBV30 to TRBJ1-1; D not resolved. This CDR3 comprises 12 residues. Germline V gene sequence: CDR1 GTSNPN, CDR2 SVGIG (reference sequence). V was shortened by 0 bases and J by 3 bases, with 5 bases between the two germline ends. The CDR3 loop is CAWSVGDTEAFF. The CDR3, as DNA: TGTGCCTGGAGTGTCGGGGACACTGAAGCTTTCTTT.

The chain couples TRBV27 to TRBJ2-4; D is possibly TRBD2 (7 bases). The V gene's germline CDR1 is MNHEY and CDR2 SMNVEV (reference sequence). The length of the CDR3 is 14 residues. The V gene lost 7 bases and the J gene lost 7 bases, with 17 bases spanning the gap. The CDR3 DNA sequence: TGTGCCAGCAAAACGGGCGGGGGCGGGAACATTCAGTACTTC. This translates into CASKTGGGGNIQYF.

This clone was seen many times. J is TRBJ2-2 and V is TRBV10-3; 8 positions agree with TRBD1. V was pared by 7 bases and J by 5 bases, with 15 bases of the junction left unmatched. Germline CDR1 reads ENHRY; CDR2 reads SYGVKD. This CDR3 region has 17 residues. The CDR3 here is CAITQFRQGMRTGELFF. CDR3 DNA sequence: TGTGCCATCACCCAGTTTCGACAGGGGATGAGGACCGGGGAGCTGTTTTTT.